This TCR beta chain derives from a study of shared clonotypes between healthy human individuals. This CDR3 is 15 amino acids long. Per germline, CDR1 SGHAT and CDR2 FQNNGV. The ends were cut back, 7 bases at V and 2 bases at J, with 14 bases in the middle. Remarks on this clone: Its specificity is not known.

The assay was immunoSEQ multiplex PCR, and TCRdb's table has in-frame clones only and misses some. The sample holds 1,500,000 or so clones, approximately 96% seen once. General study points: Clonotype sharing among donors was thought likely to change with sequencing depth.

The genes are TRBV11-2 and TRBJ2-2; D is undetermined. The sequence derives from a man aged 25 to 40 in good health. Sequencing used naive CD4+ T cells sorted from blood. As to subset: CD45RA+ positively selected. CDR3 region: CASTPGSYNTGELFF. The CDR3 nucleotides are TGTGCCAGCACCCCGGGTTCATATAACACCGGGGAGCTGTTTTTT.